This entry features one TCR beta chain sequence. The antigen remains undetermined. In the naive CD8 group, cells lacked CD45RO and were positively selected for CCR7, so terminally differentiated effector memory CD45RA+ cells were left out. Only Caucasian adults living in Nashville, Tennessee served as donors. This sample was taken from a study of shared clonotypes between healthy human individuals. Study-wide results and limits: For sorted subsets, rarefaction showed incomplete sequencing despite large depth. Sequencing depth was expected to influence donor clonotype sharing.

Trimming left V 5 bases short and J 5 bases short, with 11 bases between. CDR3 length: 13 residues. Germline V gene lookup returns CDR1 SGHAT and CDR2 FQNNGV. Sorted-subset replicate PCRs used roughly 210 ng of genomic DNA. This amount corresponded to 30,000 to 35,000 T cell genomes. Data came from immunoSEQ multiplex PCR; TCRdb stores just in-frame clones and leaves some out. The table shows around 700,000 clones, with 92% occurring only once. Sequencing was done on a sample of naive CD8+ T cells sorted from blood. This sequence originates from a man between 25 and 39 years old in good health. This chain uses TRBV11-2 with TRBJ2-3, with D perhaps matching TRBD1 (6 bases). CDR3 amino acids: CASSPGVGDTQYF. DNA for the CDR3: TGTGCCAGCAGCCCAGGGGTCGGAGATACGCAGTATTTT. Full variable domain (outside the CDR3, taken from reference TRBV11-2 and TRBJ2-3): EAGVAQSPRYKIIEKRQSVAFWCNPISGHATLYWYQQILGQGPKLLIQFQNNGVVDDSQLPKDRFSAERLKGVDSTLKIQPAKLEDSAVYLCASSPGVGDTQYFGPGTRLTVL.